These T cell receptor beta chains were read from a single sample in a study of T cells in Graves' hyperthyroidism and ophthalmopathy. MiXCR, applied by TCRdb to the multiplex PCR reads, yields one record per CDR3 protein. Among 550,000 to 800,000 distinct CDR3 sequences listed, 15% to 20% were seen once. Sample: blood. The receptors derive from a man aged 45-65 years with Graves' hyperthyroidism. Each CDR3 is given with its conserved first and last residue. Each record gives: V gene, clone size, D gene, J gene, CDR3 DNA, CDR3 protein. A D gene is named only where the DNA matches it firmly. Where a row states a size, it is once, few, many or the class of an expanded clone; other rows omit it.

TRBV19,.,.,TRBJ1-1,TGTGCCAGTAGTATTCGGGGGGAAACTGAAGCTTTCTTT,CASSIRGETEAFF
TRBV27,many,TRBD1,TRBJ2-7,TGTGCCAGCAGGTTGGGACAGGTAGGGACCTACGAGCAGTACTTC,CASRLGQVGTYEQYF
TRBV9,few,.,TRBJ2-3,TGTGCCAGCGGAGGGACCTCTAGCACAGATACGCAGTATTTT,CASGGTSSTDTQYF
TRBV2,.,.,TRBJ1-2,TGTGCCAGCAGTGAGATAGGGGGGAAGGCTAACTATGGCTACACCTTC,CASSEIGGKANYGYTF
TRBV24-1,few,.,TRBJ2-7,TGTGCCACCAGTGAAGGCGGTTTCTACGAGCAGTACTTC,CATSEGGFYEQYF
TRBV5-6,few,.,TRBJ2-1,TGTGCCAGCAGCCTCCTGGAACTGCGGGATAGACTTTGGAATGAGCAGTTCTTC,CASSLLELRDRLWNEQFF
TRBV29-1,.,.,TRBJ2-1,TGCAGCGTTACCGGGGCCGGTGAGCAGTTCTTC,CSVTGAGEQFF
TRBV19,.,.,TRBJ2-7,TGTGCCAGTAAGTCGGGGGCTTTTAGCTCCTACGAGCAGTACTTC,CASKSGAFSSYEQYF
TRBV3-1,many,.,TRBJ2-5,TGTGCCAGCAGCCAAGAAGCGGCCGGTCAAGAGACCCAGTACTTC,CASSQEAAGQETQYF
TRBV28,.,.,TRBJ1-3,TGTGCCAGCAGTCGGAGGGGAAGCTCTGGAAACACCATATATTTT,CASSRRGSSGNTIYF
TRBV7-2,few,.,TRBJ1-1,TGTGCCAGCAGCTTAGATGTAAGGAAGATGAACACTGAAGCTTTCTTT,CASSLDVRKMNTEAFF
TRBV30,many,.,TRBJ2-3,TGTGCCTGGAGCCTCGGCGGCACAGATACGCAGTATTTT,CAWSLGGTDTQYF
TRBV27,many,TRBD2,TRBJ2-1,TGTGCCAGCAGTTCCCCCACGGGACTACTCTACAATGAGCAGTTCTTC,CASSSPTGLLYNEQFF
TRBV3-1,.,.,TRBJ1-5,TGTGCCAGCAACCAAGATCCCGGACACAACAATCAGCCCCAGCATTTT,CASNQDPGHNNQPQHF
TRBV11-2,many,TRBD1,TRBJ1-1,TGTGCCAGCAGCTTAGCTTTCCCCACTAAACAGGGGGACACTGAAGCTTTCTTT,CASSLAFPTKQGDTEAFF
TRBV28,many,.,TRBJ1-6,TGTGCCAGCGGGGATTCGGGGACCCCCTATAATTCACCCCTCCACTTT,CASGDSGTPYNSPLHF
TRBV27,many,TRBD1,TRBJ2-1,TGTGCCAGCAGTTTACAGGGGGCGCGGTCCTACAATGAGCAGTTCTTC,CASSLQGARSYNEQFF
TRBV6-1,few,TRBD1,TRBJ1-4,TGTGCCAGCAGTCCATCAAGACAGGGCCGTGAAAAACTGTTTTTT,CASSPSRQGREKLFF
TRBV10-3,many,.,TRBJ2-3,TGTGCCACACTAGACTCAACTAGCACAGATACGCAGTATTTT,CATLDSTSTDTQYF
TRBV27,few,.,TRBJ1-2,TGTGCCGGCAGTACACAGGCGACCGTTGGCTATGGCTACACCTTC,CAGSTQATVGYGYTF
TRBV20-1,few,.,TRBJ1-1,TGCAGTGCTAGAGATGCCTACAGGAACACTGAAGCTTTCTTT,CSARDAYRNTEAFF
TRBV15,.,.,TRBJ2-1,TGTGCCACCCGGCAGGGTCAAGCGTCCTACAATGAGCAGTTCTTC,CATRQGQASYNEQFF
TRBV20-1,.,TRBD1,TRBJ1-6,TGCAGTGCTAGAGATTTGGGACAGGGTAGCAATAATTCACCCCTCCACTTT,CSARDLGQGSNNSPLHF
TRBV4-1,.,.,TRBJ2-7,TGCGCCAGCAGCCAAGTAACAGGACCTTCCTACGAGCAGTACTTC,CASSQVTGPSYEQYF
TRBV29-1,.,.,TRBJ2-7,TGCAGCGTTGAGGGGGAGTACGAGCAGTACTTC,CSVEGEYEQYF
TRBV19,.,TRBD2,TRBJ2-2,TGTGCCAGTAGTAGCAGGACTAGCGGGAGAGGGAGCGCCACCGGGGAGCTGTTTTTT,CASSSRTSGRGSATGELFF
TRBV29-1,many,.,TRBJ2-7,TGCAGCGTTGGGGACAAACGGGAGCAGTACTTC,CSVGDKREQYF
TRBV4-1,.,.,TRBJ2-5,TGCGCCAGCAGCCAAGAAGGGGGTGCGGGGCAAGAGACCCAGTACTTC,CASSQEGGAGQETQYF
TRBV20-1,.,.,TRBJ2-3,TGCAGTGCTCCACGAAGGACTGCCACAGATACGCAGTATTTT,CSAPRRTATDTQYF
TRBV4-1,few,TRBD2,TRBJ2-2,TGCGCCAGCAGCCAAGTCGTATTGCTAGCGGGAGTCGAAGGGGAGCTGTTTTTT,CASSQVVLLAGVEGELFF
TRBV27,few,TRBD1,TRBJ2-7,TGTGCCAGCAGTCAACGGACAGGTTTCTACGAGCAGTACTTC,CASSQRTGFYEQYF
TRBV5-1,many,.,TRBJ2-7,TGCGCCAGCAGCTTGTTTGAGTCCCACGAGCAGTACTTC,CASSLFESHEQYF
TRBV19,.,TRBD2,TRBJ2-4,TGTGCCAGTAGTATTTGGCTAGCGGAGATCAAAAACATTCAGTACTTC,CASSIWLAEIKNIQYF
TRBV18,.,.,TRBJ1-1,TGTGCCAGCTCATCCCGGGGAAAAGCTTTCTTT,CASSSRGKAFF
TRBV20-1,.,.,TRBJ1-1,TGCAGTGCTAGAGACGGGACTGTCCTGAACACTGAAGCTTTCTTT,CSARDGTVLNTEAFF
TRBV30,many,.,TRBJ1-1,TGTGCCTGGAGTGTTGTTGGCGGAGTGAACACTGAAGCTTTCTTT,CAWSVVGGVNTEAFF
TRBV20-1,few,.,TRBJ1-6,TGCAGTGCTAATAATTCACCCCTCCACTTT,CSANNSPLHF
TRBV5-5,few,.,TRBJ2-4,TGTGCCAGCAGCTGGCCGACAGCCTTGGAAAACATTCAGTACTTC,CASSWPTALENIQYF
TRBV5-1,many,.,TRBJ1-1,TGCGCCAGCGGACCGGAGACTTGGAACACTGAAGCTTTCTTT,CASGPETWNTEAFF
TRBV19,few,.,TRBJ2-3,TGTGCCAGTCCGGAGCTAGCACCAGATACGCAGTATTTT,CASPELAPDTQYF
TRBV30,once,.,TRBJ2-6,TGTGCCTGGAGTCCTGGAGGGGCCAACGTCCTGACTTTC,CAWSPGGANVLTF